One and the same sample provided the 20 T cell receptor beta chains below, sequenced in a study of T cell changes during pregnancy in multiple sclerosis. Libraries were prepared by immunoSEQ multiplex PCR; TCRdb keeps only in-frame clonotypes and omits some of them. Found here are about 22,000 clones, roughly nine tenths of them singletons; the top ten hold under 0.75%. This specimen was CD4+ T cells from peripheral blood mononuclear cells, taken in the third trimester of pregnancy. The receptor set was obtained from a female donor in good health, enrolled as a control in a pregnancy study.

In its sample, this clone was seen once. The chain recombines TRBV28 with TRBJ1-6; D not resolved. The CDR3 has 15 residues. Germline V lookup: CDR1 MDHEN, CDR2 SYDVKM. V was trimmed by 6 bases and J by 11 bases, leaving 20 bases between them. CDR3 sequence (DNA): TGTGCCAGCAGCCATCCAGCAGGAGGACTACCACCCCTCCACTTT. Its protein product is CASSHPAGGLPPLHF.

The rearrangement links TRBV6-1 to TRBJ1-2; maybe TRBD1 (6 bases). Trimming took 3 bases from V and 6 from J, leaving 26 bases between them. The CDR3 loop spans 18 amino acids. CDR1 is MNHNS, CDR2 SASEGT, per germline. CDR3 region: CASSDITVLGGTTNGYTF. For the CDR3, the DNA is TGTGCCAGCAGTGATATCACCGTCCTGGGGGGGACAACGAATGGCTACACCTTC.

The rearrangement links TRBV19 to TRBJ2-7; 10 positions agree with TRBD2. J was trimmed by 3 bases and V by 6 bases; bases with no gene match: 5. Germline-derived CDR1 and CDR2 are LNHDA and SQIVND (reference sequence). The CDR3 runs to 14 residues. CDR3 sequence: CASRASGGVYEQYF. CDR3 nucleotide sequence: TGTGCCAGTAGAGCTAGCGGGGGCGTCTACGAGCAGTACTTC.

CDR3 sequence reads: CASSVGSSYNEQFF. As DNA, the CDR3 is TGTGCCAGCAGCGTAGGGAGCTCCTACAATGAGCAGTTCTTC. The chain links TRBV9 to TRBJ2-1; D unclear. Germline CDR1 and CDR2: SGDLS and YYNGEE. This CDR3 is 14 amino acids long. Trimming took off 0 bases at V and 0 bases at J, with 4 bases between the two ends.

V is TRBV27 and J is TRBJ2-1; D perhaps matches TRBD2 (6 bases). Germline V CDR1 and CDR2: MNHEY, SMNVEV (reference sequence). V lost 6 bases to trimming and J lost 7 bases, with 22 bases between them. The CDR3 is 16 amino acids. The CDR3 DNA reads TGTGCCAGCAGGGGGGGAGCCCTCGGTCCAGAAAATGAGCAGTTCTTC. Amino acids: CASRGGALGPENEQFF.

This chain links TRBV6-1 with TRBJ1-1; no definite D call. This CDR3 is 14 amino acids long. The germline V and J ends were trimmed by 2 bases and 5 bases, with 12 bases remaining between them. Germline assignment: CDR1 MNHNS and CDR2 SASEGT. CDR3 in DNA: TGTGCCAGCAGTGAAAAGTGGGGAGGGACTGAAGCTTTCTTT. Translation: CASSEKWGGTEAFF.

The rearrangement links TRBV5-1 to TRBJ1-3; 9 nucleotides line up with TRBD1. The CDR3 is 16 residues long. Trimming at V came to 0 bases and at J to 1 base, leaving 2 bases not matched to a gene. Germline loops: CDR1 SGHRS, CDR2 YFSETQ. The CDR3 is CASSLDRGRSGNTIYF. The CDR3 DNA reads as TGCGCCAGCAGCTTGGACAGGGGGCGTTCTGGAAACACCATATATTTT.

The CDR3 sequence is CASSDYRGNQPQHF. The CDR3 bases are TGTGCCAGCAGTGACTACAGGGGTAATCAGCCCCAGCATTTT. The V and J genes are TRBV2 and TRBJ1-5, with TRBD1 identical over 7 bases. The CDR3 runs 14 residues. V gave up 3 bases and J gave up 4 bases; unmatched junction bases: 3. Germline V gene data show CDR1 as SNHLY and CDR2 as FYNNEI.

The chain is built from TRBV11-2 and TRBJ2-5; D perhaps matches TRBD2 (6 bases). This CDR3 region has 17 residues. CDR1 and CDR2 (germline): SGHAT, FQNNGV. Trimming removed 1 base from V and 3 bases from J, with 18 bases in between. The DNA for the CDR3 is TGTGCCAGCAGCTTAGTCATGTGGGGCGGGATAAAAGAGACCCAGTACTTC. Translating it yields CASSLVMWGGIKETQYF.

The V gene is TRBV18, the J gene TRBJ2-5; 8 positions agree with TRBD2. The J segment lost 5 bases and the V segment lost 2 bases, leaving 10 bases of the junction unmatched. The CDR3 covers 16 residues. Germline V CDR1 and CDR2: KGHSH, LQKENI. DNA for the CDR3: TGTGCCAGCTCACCAGCGGGGGGTCACCGGGCGGAGACCCAGTACTTC. This codes for CASSPAGGHRAETQYF.

The CDR3 spells CASSGFRGPYEQYF. In nucleotides, the CDR3 is TGTGCCAGCAGTGGCTTCAGGGGACCCTACGAGCAGTACTTC. The rearrangement uses TRBV2 and TRBJ2-7; TRBD1 might be the D (6 bases). Germline loops: CDR1 SNHLY, CDR2 FYNNEI. The CDR3 loop spans 14 amino acids. V lost 4 bases, J lost 2 bases, and 12 bases lay in between.

The chain joins TRBV15 to TRBJ1-2; unclear D gene. CDR1 and CDR2 (germline): LNHNV, YYDKDF (reference sequence). CDR3 size: 13 residues. Trimming shortened V by 0 bases and J by 8 bases, and 10 bases separated the two germline ends. The CDR3 DNA is TGTGCCACCAGCAGAGATCGCGTTACGGGCTACACCTTC. Protein sequence: CATSRDRVTGYTF.

The chain uses TRBV5-1 and TRBJ1-5; 7 bases are shared with TRBD1. V lost 0 bases to trimming and J lost 6 bases; unmatched junction nucleotides: 6. This CDR3 contains 15 residues. The germline gives CDR1 SGHRS, CDR2 YFSETQ. CDR3 sequence (DNA): TGCGCCAGCAGCTTGGCCGGGGCAGGGGGTCAGCCCCAGCATTTT. Protein: CASSLAGAGGQPQHF.

V gene TRBV6-6 combines with J gene TRBJ1-1; 8 nucleotides agree with TRBD1. Germline V gene sequence: CDR1 MNHNY, CDR2 SVGAGI (reference sequence). This CDR3 contains 16 residues. V lost 2 bases and J lost 0; bases outside the gene matches: 5. The CDR3 here is CASSYGAGGMNTEAFF. DNA of the CDR3: TGTGCCAGCAGTTACGGTGCAGGGGGCATGAACACTGAAGCTTTCTTT.

V usage is TRBV7-2 and J usage is TRBJ2-7; a weak D match, TRBD1 (6 bases). Germline V gives CDR1 SGHTA, CDR2 FQGNSA. Trimming stripped 4 bases from V and 0 bases from J, with 10 bases between. This CDR3 region has 14 residues. The DNA for the CDR3 is TGTGCCAGCAGCTCGACAGGTACCTCCTACGAGCAGTACTTC. Protein: CASSSTGTSYEQYF.

This chain uses TRBV7-9 with TRBJ2-6, with a possible D match to TRBD2 (5 bases). The CDR3 spans 15 residues. The ends were cut back, 3 bases at V and 2 bases at J, with 8 bases in the middle. Germline V lookup: CDR1 SEHNR, CDR2 FQNEAQ (reference sequence). CDR3 loop: CASSLDLAGANVLTF. As DNA, the CDR3 is TGTGCCAGCAGCTTGGACTTAGCTGGGGCCAACGTCCTGACTTTC.

J is TRBJ1-3 and V is TRBV11-2; no definite D call. Germline CDR1 reads SGHAT; CDR2 reads FQNNGV. Deletions cut 4 bases from V and 4 bases from J, with 11 bases between. This CDR3 has 14 residues. CDR3: CASSSTREGNTIYF. DNA for the CDR3: TGTGCCAGCAGCTCTACGAGGGAGGGAAACACCATATATTTT.

V is TRBV30 and J is TRBJ2-7; 12 bases agree with TRBD2. The V gene's germline CDR1 is GTSNPN and CDR2 SVGIG (reference sequence). The CDR3 has 15 residues. Losses at the gene ends were 3 bases for V and 7 bases for J; bases not matched to a gene: 10. The CDR3 loop reads CAWRRLAGDVEEQYF. CDR3 coding DNA: TGTGCCTGGAGGAGACTAGCGGGAGATGTGGAAGAGCAGTACTTC.

The V and J genes are TRBV29-1 and TRBJ1-1; perhaps TRBD1 as D (6 bases). The CDR3 spans 13 residues. Trimming left V 5 bases short and J 1 base short, with 11 bases between. CDR1 is SQVTM and CDR2 is ANQGSEA in the germline V gene. The CDR3 bases are TGCAGCGTTTCGGACAGCGCGAACACTGAAGCTTTCTTT. Protein product: CSVSDSANTEAFF.

As regards this clone: A read error may account for a junction end that differs from germline. The genes are TRBV7-6 and TRBJ2-7, with D uncertain. This CDR3 has 15 residues. The germline V gene encodes CDR1 SGHVS and CDR2 FNYEAQ. The CDR3 bases are TGTGCCAGCAGTTTAGCACCCTCCAACGGCGGCGAGCAGTACTTC. Amino acids: CASSLAPSNGGEQYF. Using reference TRBV7-6 and TRBJ2-7 for the parts outside the CDR3, the full variable domain is GAGVSQSPRYKVTKRGQDVALRCDPISGHVSLYWYRQALGQGPEFLTYFNYEAQQDKSGLPNDRFSAERPEGSISTLTIQRTEQRDSAMYRCASSLAPSNGGEQYFGPGTRLTVT.